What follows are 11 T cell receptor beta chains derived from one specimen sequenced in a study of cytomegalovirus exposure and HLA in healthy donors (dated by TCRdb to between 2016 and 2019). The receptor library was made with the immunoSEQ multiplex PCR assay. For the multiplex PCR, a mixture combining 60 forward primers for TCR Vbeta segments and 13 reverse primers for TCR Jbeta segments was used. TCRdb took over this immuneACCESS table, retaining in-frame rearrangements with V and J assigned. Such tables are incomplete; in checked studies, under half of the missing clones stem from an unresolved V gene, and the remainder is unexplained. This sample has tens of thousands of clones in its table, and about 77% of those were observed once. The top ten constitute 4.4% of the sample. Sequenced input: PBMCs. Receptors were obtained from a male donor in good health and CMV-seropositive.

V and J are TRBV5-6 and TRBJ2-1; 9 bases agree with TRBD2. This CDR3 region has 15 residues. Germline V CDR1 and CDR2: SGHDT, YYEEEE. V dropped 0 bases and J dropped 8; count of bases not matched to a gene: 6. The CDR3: CASSLVLAGYDEQFF. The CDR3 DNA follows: TGTGCCAGCAGCTTGGTTCTAGCGGGGTACGATGAGCAGTTCTTC.

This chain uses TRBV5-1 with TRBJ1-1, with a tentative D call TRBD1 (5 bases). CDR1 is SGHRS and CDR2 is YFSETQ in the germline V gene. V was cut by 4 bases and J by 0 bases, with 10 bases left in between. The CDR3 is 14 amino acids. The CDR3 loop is CASSQLQVNTEAFF. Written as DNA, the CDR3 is TGCGCCAGCAGCCAATTACAGGTGAACACTGAAGCTTTCTTT.

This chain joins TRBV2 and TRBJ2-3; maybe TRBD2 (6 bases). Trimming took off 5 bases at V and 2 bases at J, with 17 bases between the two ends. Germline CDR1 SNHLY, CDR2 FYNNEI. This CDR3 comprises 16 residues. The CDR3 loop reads CASSPSPAGPTDTQYF. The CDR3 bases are TGTGCCAGCAGTCCCTCCCCGGCGGGGCCCACAGATACGCAGTATTTT.

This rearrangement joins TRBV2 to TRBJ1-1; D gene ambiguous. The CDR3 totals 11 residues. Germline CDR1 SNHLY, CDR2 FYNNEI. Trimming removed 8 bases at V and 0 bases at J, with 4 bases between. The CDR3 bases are TGTGCCAGCCCTATGAACACTGAAGCTTTCTTT. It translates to CASPMNTEAFF.

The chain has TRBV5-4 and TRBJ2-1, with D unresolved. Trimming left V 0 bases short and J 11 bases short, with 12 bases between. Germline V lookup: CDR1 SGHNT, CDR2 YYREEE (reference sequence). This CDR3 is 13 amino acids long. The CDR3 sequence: CASSLGVAAKQFF. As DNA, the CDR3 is TGTGCCAGCAGCTTGGGGGTGGCGGCTAAGCAGTTCTTC.

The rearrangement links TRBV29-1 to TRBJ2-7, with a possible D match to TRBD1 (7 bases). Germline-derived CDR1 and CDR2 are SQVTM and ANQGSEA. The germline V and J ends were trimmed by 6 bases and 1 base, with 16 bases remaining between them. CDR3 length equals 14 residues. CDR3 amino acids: CSVTSGGRSYEQYF. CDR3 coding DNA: TGCAGCGTCACCTCAGGGGGGAGGTCCTACGAGCAGTACTTC.

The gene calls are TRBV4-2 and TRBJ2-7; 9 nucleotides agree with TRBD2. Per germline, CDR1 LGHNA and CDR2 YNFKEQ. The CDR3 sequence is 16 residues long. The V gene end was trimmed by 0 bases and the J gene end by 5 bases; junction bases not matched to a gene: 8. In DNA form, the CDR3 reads TGTGCCAGCAGCCAAGAGGAAGCGGCTAGCGGGAACGAGCAGTACTTC. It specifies CASSQEEAASGNEQYF.

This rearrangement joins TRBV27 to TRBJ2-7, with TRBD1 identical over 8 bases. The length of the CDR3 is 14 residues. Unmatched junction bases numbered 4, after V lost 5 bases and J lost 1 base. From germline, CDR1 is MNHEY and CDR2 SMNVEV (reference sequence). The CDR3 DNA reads TGTGCCAGCAGTCTGAGACAGGGGTCCTACGAGCAGTACTTC. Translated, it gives CASSLRQGSYEQYF.

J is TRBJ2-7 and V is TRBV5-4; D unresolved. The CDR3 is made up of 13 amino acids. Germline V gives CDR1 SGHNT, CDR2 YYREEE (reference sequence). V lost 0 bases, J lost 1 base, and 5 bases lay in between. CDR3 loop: CASSLGQSYEQYF. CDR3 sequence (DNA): TGTGCCAGCAGCTTGGGCCAGTCCTACGAGCAGTACTTC.

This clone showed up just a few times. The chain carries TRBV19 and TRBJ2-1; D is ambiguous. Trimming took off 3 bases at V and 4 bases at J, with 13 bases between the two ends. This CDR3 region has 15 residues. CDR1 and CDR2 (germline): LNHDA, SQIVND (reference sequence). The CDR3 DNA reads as TGTGCCAGTAGTATTTTAGCAGACTTATACAATGAGCAGTTCTTC. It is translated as CASSILADLYNEQFF.

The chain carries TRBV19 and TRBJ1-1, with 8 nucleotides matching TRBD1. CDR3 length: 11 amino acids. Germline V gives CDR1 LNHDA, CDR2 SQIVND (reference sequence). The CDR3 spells CARQGNTEAFF. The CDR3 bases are TGTGCAAGACAGGGGAATACTGAAGCTTTCTTT.